This TCR beta chain was retrieved from a study of shared clonotypes between healthy human individuals. This CDR3 has 13 amino acids. Per the germline V gene, CDR1 is KGHSH and CDR2 is LQKENI. Trimming took 2 bases from V and 8 from J; bases not matched to a gene: 2. Donation came from healthy HIV-negative adults that had no recent acute infections or vaccinations. Into CD45RA+ naive and CD45RA-negative memory subsets, the CD4+ cells were split. The material for each subset, its genomic DNA, was split evenly across several immunoSEQ plates. Original analysis: Filtering differed since immunoSEQ provided only junctions, with no quality scores. Assay: immunoSEQ multiplex PCR; the TCRdb copy retains only in-frame clones and omits some. That table supplies the V and J calls and clone size; D and trimming were determined from the DNA. Of some 2.4 million clones detected, approximately 93% appear once; the ten largest clones hold around 0.4%.

The sequenced material came from naive CD4+ T cells from PBMCs. Noted subset: CD45RA+ positively selected. The V gene is TRBV18, the J gene TRBJ2-1; 8 nucleotides line up with TRBD1. This TCR was sampled from a man aged 18 to 29 in good health. Some clones in this sample may be carry-over from other donors' samples. The chain's CDR3 is CASSPKTGDEQFF. The CDR3 DNA reads TGTGCCAGCTCACCAAAGACAGGGGATGAGCAGTTCTTC.